This T cell receptor beta chain was sequenced for a study of post-analysis software for immune sequencing data. Findings of the study overall: There were five or six TRBV segments more frequent in patients than controls, and TRBV5-6, TRBV5-1 and TRBV20-1 were among them.

CDR1 is MDHEN and CDR2 is SYDVKM in the germline V gene. The ends were cut back, 5 bases at V and 11 bases at J, with 16 bases in the middle. This CDR3 spans 13 amino acids. As concerns this clonotype: What it recognizes is unknown.

Unique molecular identifiers tagged the TCR beta cDNA libraries. TCRdb processed the PCR reads anew with MiXCR; each CDR3 protein has one entry. Here the sample spans fewer than 850,000 distinct CDR3 sequences, 30% being singletons. The chain recombines TRBV28 with TRBJ1-5; D gene uncertain. The specimen sequenced was blood. The clonotype comes from a girl aged 5 to 17 with multiple sclerosis. The CDR3 loop reads CASSPTTPRSQHF. CDR3 nucleotide sequence: TGTGCCAGCAGTCCTACGACCCCCCGGTCCCAGCATTTT.